This TCR beta chain appears in the sequencing data of a study of T cell responses to AZD1222 COVID-19 vaccine (dated by TCRdb to about 2021). For the wider study: A total of approximately 230 trial participants underwent TCR sequencing, of whom some 210 received two doses of AZD1222 and some 26 received two doses of the MenACWY control vaccine. Trial participants were enrolled into age subgroups of 18-55, 56-69 and 70-plus years, which contained about 150, 28 and 57 TCR-sequenced participants, respectively.

The meaning of the sample's time point label: about 28 days (+/-7) after the second vaccine dose. AZD1222 recipients whose second dose came at about 4 weeks and those whose second dose came at about 12 weeks were combined into one group, since spike-specific TCR depth and breadth did not differ between the two schedules. Vaccinee samples were obtained from the UK trials COV001 and COV002, which included a single-blind randomized controlled phase 2/3 trial of AZD1222 (ChAdOx1 nCoV-19) in healthy adults. For TCRbeta chain sequencing, PBMC samples were collected from trial participants at day 0 and at day 28 after the second dose. The CDR3 regions of human TCRbeta chains were analyzed by immunosequencing. In the authors' own workflow: Repertoire TCRs were checked for matches against a reference library of SARS-CoV-2-specific TCRs that had been generated using the MIRA antigen-specificity platform. Breadth was defined as the fraction of unique TCRs that were SARS-CoV-2-associated, and depth was defined as the fraction of total T cells that were SARS-CoV-2-associated. Using the MIRA data, each spike-specific TCR was assigned both to the spike region to which the TCR was reactive and to a CD4 or CD8 class. Log10-transformed breadth and depth values were compared by one-way ANOVA with Sidak's multiple comparisons tests. TCRdb mirrors the immuneACCESS table, restricted to in-frame sequences. Some clones are absent from its copies; in checked studies, under half trace to an unresolved V gene, and the reason for the others is unknown. The DNA was the basis for D and trimming; V, J and clone size are from that table. The sample yields about 170,000 clones; 87% were counted once. The ten largest clones take up 0.85% to 1.1% of the sample.

The full study reports these points: After two AZD1222 doses, both the breadth and the depth of spike-specific TCRs were significantly higher than at day 0 and than in MenACWY recipients. Most participants were white British and females outnumbered males, and the authors suggested that clonal diversity may have been underestimated. No day 14 peak-response samples were available, so repertoires were characterized only after the peak T cell response. Epitopes outside the regions mutated in the B.1.351 and B.1.1.7 variants were reportedly recognized by nearly half of the unique spike-specific TCRs. In the small 56-69-year group, the increase in depth fell short of significance, most likely because of low power. Only six AZD1222 recipients were SARS-CoV-2 seropositive at baseline, limiting conclusions about previously exposed vaccinees. Vaccine-associated CD4 TCRs spanned the whole spike protein, with dominant responses in regions 160-218 and 743-854.

Spanning cysteine to phenylalanine, the CDR3 consists of 12 amino acids. Only the CDR3 DNA stays, 36 bases, in frame from base 1. Trimming at the junction amounts to 4 bases on V and 3 bases on J, and the germline ends lie 6 bases apart. Taken from the germline V gene, the CDR1 and CDR2 loops are SGHRS and YFSETQ. As regards this clone: Its target antigen remains unknown. No clone much larger than this one lies a single base away; base qualities are absent.

The sequence was collected from an adult who received the AZD1222 COVID-19 vaccine. The sequences come from peripheral blood, collected 28 days after the second AZD1222 dose. The chain is made from TRBV5-1 and TRBJ2-3; no D segment can be confidently identified. The DNA reads TGCGCCAGCAGCCTAAGTACAGATACGCAGTATTTT. Its protein reads: CASSLSTDTQYF.